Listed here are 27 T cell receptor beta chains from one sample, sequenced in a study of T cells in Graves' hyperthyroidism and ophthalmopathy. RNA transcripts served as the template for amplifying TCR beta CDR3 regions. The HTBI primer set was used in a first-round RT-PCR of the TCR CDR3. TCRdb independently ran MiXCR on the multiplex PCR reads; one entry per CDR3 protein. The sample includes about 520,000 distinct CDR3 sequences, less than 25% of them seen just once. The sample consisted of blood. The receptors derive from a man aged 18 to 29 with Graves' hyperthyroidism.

CDR3 in DNA: TGTGCCAGCAGCCACGGTCGACGTAATAGCTCCTACGAGCAGTACTTC. This encodes CASSHGRRNSSYEQYF. The chain couples TRBV6-2 or TRBV6-3 to TRBJ2-7; D ambiguous. V shed 6 bases and J shed 0 bases, with 18 bases lying between them. In germline, CDR1 is MNHEY, CDR2 SVGEGT. CDR3 length: 16 residues.

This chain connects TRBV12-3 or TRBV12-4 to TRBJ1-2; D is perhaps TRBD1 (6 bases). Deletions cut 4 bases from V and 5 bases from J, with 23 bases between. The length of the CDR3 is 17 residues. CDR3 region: CASSSGTRVRSGYGYTF. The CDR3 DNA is TGTGCCAGCAGTTCCGGGACACGGGTACGGAGTGGTTATGGCTACACCTTC.

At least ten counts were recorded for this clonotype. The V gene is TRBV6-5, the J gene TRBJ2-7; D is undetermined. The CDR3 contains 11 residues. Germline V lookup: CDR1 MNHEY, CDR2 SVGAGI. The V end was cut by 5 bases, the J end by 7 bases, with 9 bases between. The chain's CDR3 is CASSHVGEQYF. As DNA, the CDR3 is TGTGCCAGCAGTCACGTCGGTGAGCAGTACTTC.

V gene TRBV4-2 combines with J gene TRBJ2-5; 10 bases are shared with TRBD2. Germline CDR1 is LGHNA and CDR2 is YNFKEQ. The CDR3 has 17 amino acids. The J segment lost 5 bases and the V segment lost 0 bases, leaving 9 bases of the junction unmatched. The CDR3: CASSQDKERGGWETQYF. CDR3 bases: TGTGCCAGCAGCCAAGATAAGGAGCGGGGGGGCTGGGAGACCCAGTACTTC.

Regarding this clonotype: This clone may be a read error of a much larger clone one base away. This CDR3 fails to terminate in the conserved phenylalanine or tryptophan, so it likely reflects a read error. CDR3 protein: CAISDQEETQYS. As DNA, the CDR3 is TGTGCCATCAGTGACCAGGAAGAGACCCAGTACTCC. The chain couples TRBV10-3 to TRBJ2-5; D not certain. Germline assignment: CDR1 ENHRY and CDR2 SYGVKD. V lost 3 bases, J lost 3 bases, and 5 bases lay in between. This CDR3 spans 12 amino acids.

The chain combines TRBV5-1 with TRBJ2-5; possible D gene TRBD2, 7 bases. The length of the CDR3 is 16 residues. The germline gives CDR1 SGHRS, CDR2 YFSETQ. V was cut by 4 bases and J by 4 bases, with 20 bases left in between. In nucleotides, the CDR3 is TGCGCCAGCAGCCTCCAACCCCAGGGGAGGGGAGAGACCCAGTACTTC. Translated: CASSLQPQGRGETQYF.

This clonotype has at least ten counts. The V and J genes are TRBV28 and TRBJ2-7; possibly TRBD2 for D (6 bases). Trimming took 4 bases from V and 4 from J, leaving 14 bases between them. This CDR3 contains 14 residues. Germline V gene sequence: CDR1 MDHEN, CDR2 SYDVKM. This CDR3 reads CASSSQAGRYEQYF. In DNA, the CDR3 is TGTGCCAGCAGTTCCCAAGCAGGGAGGTACGAGCAGTACTTC.

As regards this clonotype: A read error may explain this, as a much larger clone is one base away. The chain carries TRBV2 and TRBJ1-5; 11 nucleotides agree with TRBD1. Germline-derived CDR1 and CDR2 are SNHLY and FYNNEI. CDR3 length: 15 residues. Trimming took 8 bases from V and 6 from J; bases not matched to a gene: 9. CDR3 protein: CASGRTGGSGQPQHF. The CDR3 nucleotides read TGTGCCAGCGGAAGGACAGGGGGCAGCGGTCAGCCCCAGCATTTT. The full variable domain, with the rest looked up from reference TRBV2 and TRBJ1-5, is EPEVTQTPSHQVTQMGQEVILRCVPISNHLYFYWYRQILGQKVEFLVSFYNNEISEKSEIFDDQFSVERPDGSNFTLKIRSTKLEDSAMYFCASGRTGGSGQPQHFGDGTRLSIL.

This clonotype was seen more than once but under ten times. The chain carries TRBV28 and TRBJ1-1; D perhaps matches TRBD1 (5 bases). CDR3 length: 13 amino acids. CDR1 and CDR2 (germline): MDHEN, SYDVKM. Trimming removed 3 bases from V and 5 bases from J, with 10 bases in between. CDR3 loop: CASSFGAWTEAFF. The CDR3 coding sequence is TGTGCCAGCAGTTTTGGGGCGTGGACTGAAGCTTTCTTT.

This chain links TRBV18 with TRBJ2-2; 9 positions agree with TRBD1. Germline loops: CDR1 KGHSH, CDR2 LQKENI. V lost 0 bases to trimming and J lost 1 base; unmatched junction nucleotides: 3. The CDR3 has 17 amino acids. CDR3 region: CASSPPPGQGNTGELFF. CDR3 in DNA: TGTGCCAGCTCACCACCTCCGGGACAGGGGAACACCGGGGAGCTGTTTTTT.

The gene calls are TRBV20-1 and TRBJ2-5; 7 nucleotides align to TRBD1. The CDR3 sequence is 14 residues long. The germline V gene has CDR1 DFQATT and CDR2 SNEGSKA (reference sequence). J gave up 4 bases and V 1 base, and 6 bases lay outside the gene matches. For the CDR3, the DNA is TGCAGTGCTAGAGGACAGGGAGAGAGAGAGACCCAGTACTTC. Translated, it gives CSARGQGERETQYF.

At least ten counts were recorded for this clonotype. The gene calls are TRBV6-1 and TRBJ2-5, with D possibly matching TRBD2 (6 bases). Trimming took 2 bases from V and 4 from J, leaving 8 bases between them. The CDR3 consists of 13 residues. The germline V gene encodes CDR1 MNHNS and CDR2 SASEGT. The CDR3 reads CASSEPGGETQYF. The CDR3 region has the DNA TGTGCCAGCAGTGAACCCGGGGGAGAGACCCAGTACTTC.

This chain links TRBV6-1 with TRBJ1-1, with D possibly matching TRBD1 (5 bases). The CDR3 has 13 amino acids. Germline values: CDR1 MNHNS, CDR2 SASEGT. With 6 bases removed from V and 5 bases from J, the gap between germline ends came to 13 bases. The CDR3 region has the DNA TGTGCCAGCAGGCGCCAAAGGGGAACTGAAGCTTTCTTT. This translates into CASRRQRGTEAFF.

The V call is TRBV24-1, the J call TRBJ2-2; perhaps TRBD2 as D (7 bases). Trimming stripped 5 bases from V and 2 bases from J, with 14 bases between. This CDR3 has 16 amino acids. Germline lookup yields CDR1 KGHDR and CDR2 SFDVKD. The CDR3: CATSVGRGTNTGELFF. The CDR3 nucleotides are TGTGCCACCAGTGTTGGGCGGGGGACAAACACCGGGGAGCTGTTTTTT.

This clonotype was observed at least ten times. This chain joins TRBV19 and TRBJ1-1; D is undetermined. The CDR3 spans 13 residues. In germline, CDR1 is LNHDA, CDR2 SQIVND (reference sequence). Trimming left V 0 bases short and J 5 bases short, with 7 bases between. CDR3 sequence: CASSIDLQTEAFF. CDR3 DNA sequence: TGTGCCAGTAGTATAGATCTCCAGACTGAAGCTTTCTTT.

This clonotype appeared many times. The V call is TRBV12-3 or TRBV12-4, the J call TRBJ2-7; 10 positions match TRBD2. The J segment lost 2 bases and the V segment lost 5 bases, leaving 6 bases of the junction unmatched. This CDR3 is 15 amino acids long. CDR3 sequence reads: CASSDLAGDPYEQYF. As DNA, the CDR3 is TGTGCCAGCAGTGATCTAGCGGGGGACCCCTACGAGCAGTACTTC.

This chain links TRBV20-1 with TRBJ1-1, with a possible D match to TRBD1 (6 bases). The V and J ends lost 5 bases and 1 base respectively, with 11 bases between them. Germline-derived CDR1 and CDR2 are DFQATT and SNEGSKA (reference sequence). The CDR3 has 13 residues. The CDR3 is CSALSRGNTEAFF. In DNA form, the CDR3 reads TGCAGTGCTCTATCCAGGGGGAACACTGAAGCTTTCTTT.

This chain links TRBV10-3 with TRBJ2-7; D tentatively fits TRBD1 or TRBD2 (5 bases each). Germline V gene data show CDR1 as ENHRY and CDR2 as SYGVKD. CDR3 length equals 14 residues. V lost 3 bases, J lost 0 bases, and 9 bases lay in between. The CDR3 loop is CAISDRDGSYEQYF. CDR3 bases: TGTGCCATCAGTGACCGGGACGGCTCCTACGAGCAGTACTTC.

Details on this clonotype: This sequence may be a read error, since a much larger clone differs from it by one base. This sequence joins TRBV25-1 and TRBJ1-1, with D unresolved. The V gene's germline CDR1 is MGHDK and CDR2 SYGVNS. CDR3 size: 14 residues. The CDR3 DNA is TGTGCCAGCAGTGCCTACAACCTGAACACTGAAGCTTGCTTT. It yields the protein CASSAYNLNTEACF. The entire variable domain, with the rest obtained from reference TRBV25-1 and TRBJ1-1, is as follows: EADIYQTPRYLVIGTGKKITLECSQTMGHDKMYWYQQDPGMELHLIHYSYGVNSTEKGDLSSESTVSRIRTEHFPLTLESARPSHTSQYLCASSAYNLNTEACFGQGTRLTVV.

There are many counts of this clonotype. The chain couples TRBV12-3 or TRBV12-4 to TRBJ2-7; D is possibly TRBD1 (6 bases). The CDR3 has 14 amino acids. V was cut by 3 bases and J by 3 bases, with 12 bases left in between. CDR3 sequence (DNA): TGTGCCAGCAGTTTCAGCAGAGGGGGCTACGAGCAGTACTTC. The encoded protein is CASSFSRGGYEQYF.

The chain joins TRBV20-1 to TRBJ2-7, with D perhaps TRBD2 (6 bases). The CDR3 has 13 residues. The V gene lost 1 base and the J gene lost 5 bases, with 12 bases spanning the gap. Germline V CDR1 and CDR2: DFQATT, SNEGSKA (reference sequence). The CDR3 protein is CSARVGEVDEQYF. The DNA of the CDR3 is TGCAGTGCTAGAGTCGGGGAGGTAGACGAGCAGTACTTC.

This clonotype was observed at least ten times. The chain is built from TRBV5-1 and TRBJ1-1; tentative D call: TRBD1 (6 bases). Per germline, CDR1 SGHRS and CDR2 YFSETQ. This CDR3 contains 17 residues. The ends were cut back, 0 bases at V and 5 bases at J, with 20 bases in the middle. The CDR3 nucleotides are TGCGCCAGCAGCTTGGCCATCTCGGACAGAAGGTCTACTGAAGCTTTCTTT. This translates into CASSLAISDRRSTEAFF.

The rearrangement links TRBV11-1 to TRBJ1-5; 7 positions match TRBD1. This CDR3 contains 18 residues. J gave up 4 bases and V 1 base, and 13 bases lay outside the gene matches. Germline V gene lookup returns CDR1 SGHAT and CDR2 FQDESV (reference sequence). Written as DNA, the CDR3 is TGTGCCAGCAGCTTAGGGACAGGTACATCCTCCTCTAATCAGCCCCAGCATTTT. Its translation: CASSLGTGTSSSNQPQHF. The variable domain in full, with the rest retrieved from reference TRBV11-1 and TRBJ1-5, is EAEVAQSPRYKITEKSQAVAFWCDPISGHATLYWYRQILGQGPELLVQFQDESVVDDSQLPKDRFSAERLKGVDSTLKIQPAELGDSAMYLCASSLGTGTSSSNQPQHFGDGTRLSIL.

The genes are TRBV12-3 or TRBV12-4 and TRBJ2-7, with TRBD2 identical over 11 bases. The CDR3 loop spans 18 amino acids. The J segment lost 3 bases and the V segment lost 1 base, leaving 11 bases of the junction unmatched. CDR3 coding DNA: TGTGCCAGCAGTTTAGGCCCTCTAGCGGGGGGTTCTCGCTACGAGCAGTACTTC. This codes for CASSLGPLAGGSRYEQYF.

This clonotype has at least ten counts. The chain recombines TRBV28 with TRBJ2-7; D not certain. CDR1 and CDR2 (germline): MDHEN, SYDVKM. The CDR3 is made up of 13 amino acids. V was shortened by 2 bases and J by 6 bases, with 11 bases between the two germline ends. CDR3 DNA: TGTGCCAGCAGTTTACCCCCGCTCGCCGAGCAGTACTTC. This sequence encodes CASSLPPLAEQYF.

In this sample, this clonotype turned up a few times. CDR3 sequence reads: CATSLGQAWSTDTQYF. The CDR3 nucleotides are TGTGCCACCAGCTTAGGACAGGCCTGGAGCACAGATACGCAGTATTTT. The chain is built from TRBV15 and TRBJ2-3; 7 nucleotides align to TRBD1. This CDR3 spans 16 amino acids. V trimming: 5 bases; J trimming: 0 bases; junction bases outside the gene matches: 8. Germline V lookup: CDR1 LNHNV, CDR2 YYDKDF (reference sequence).

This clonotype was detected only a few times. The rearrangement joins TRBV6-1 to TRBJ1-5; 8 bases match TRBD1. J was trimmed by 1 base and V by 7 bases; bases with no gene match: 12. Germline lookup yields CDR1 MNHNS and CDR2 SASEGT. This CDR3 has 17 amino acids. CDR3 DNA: TGTGCCAGCACTGAGGGCCAGGGGGCTTTGAGCAATCAGCCCCAGCATTTT. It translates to CASTEGQGALSNQPQHF.